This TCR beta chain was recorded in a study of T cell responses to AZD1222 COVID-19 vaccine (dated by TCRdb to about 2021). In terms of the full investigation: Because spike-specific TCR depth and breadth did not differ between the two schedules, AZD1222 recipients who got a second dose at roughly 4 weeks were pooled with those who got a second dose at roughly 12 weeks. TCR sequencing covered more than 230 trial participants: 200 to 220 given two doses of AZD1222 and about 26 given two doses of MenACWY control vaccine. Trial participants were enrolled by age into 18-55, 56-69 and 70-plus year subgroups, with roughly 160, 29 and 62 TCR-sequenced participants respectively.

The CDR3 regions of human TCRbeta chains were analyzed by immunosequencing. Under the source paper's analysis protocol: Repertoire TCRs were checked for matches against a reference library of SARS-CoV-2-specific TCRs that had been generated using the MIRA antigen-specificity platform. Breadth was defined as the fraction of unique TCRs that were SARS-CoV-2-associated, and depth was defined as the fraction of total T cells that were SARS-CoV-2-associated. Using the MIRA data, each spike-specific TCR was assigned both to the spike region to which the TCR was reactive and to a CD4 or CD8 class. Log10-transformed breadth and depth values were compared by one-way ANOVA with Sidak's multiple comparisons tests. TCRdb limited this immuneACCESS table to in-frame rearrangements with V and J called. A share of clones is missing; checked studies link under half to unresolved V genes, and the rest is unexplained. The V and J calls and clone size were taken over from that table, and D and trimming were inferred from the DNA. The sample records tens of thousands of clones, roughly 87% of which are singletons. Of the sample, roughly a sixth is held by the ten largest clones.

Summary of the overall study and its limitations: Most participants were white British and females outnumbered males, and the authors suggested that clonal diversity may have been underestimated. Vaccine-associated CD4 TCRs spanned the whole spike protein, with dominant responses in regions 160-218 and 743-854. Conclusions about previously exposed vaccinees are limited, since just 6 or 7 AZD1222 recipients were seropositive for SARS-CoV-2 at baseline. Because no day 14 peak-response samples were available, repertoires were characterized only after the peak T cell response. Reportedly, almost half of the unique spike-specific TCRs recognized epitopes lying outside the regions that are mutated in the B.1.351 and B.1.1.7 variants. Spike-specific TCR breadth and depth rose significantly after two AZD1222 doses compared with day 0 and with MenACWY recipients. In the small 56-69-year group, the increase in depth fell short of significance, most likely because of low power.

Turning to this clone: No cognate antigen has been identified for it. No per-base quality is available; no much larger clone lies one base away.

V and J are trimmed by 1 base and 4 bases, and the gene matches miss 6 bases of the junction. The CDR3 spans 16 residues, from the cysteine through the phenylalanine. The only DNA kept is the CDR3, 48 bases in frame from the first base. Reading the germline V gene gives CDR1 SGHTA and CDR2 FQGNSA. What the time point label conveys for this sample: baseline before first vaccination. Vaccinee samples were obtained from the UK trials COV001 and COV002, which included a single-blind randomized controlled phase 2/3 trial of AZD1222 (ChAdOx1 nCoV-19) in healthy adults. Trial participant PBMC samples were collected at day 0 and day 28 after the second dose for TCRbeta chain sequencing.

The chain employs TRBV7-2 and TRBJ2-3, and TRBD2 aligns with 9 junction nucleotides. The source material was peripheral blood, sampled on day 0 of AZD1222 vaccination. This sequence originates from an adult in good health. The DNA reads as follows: TGTGCCAGCAGCTTAGTGGTGGCTAGCGGGGCAGATACGCAGTATTTT. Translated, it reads CASSLVVASGADTQYF.